The source of this T cell receptor beta chain is a study of cytomegalovirus exposure and HLA in healthy donors. Study-level findings and limits: A few V segments could not be told apart, such as TRBV6-2 and TRBV6-3, and were left out.

Per germline, CDR1 ENHRY and CDR2 SYGVKD. The CDR3 totals 14 residues. The study ran its PCR with 60 Vbeta and 13 Jbeta primers. Using immunoSEQ multiplex PCR, the repertoire was profiled, and TCRdb retains in-frame clones only, with some absent. The top ten clones hold approximately 6.3% of a sample with approximately 180,000 clones, approximately 79% of them seen once. On this clone itself: The target antigen is unknown. Its ends do not fully match the called genes, so a read error is possible.

Sequencing used PBMCs. The origin of this receptor is a man aged 40-50 years in good health and CMV-seropositive. The genes are TRBV10-3 and TRBJ2-7; tentative D call: TRBD1 (6 bases). CDR3 nucleotides: TGTGCCAGCAGTGAAGGACAGAGCTCCTACGAGCAGTACTTC. Its translation: CASSEGQSSYEQYF.